These 11 T cell receptor beta chains were all obtained from the same sample, sequenced in a study of CD8+ T cells in alopecia areata. Following extraction, RNA underwent reverse transcription to cDNA, which served as the sequencing template. The method was immunoSEQ multiplex PCR; TCRdb's version includes in-frame clones alone and lacks a portion of them. Of some 170,000 clones detected, roughly 63% appear once; the ten largest clones hold more than 15%. Treatment defined: oral pan-JAK inhibitor, 5-10 mg twice daily. The source material was CD4+ T cells sorted from blood, sampled between weeks 55 and 65, from a patient treated with tofacitinib. The origin of the receptors is a human donor with alopecia areata.

This clone was recorded a few times. The V call is TRBV6-6, the J call TRBJ2-5; 8 bases are shared with TRBD1. The V gene end was trimmed by 8 bases and the J gene end by 5 bases; junction bases not matched to a gene: 4. This CDR3 comprises 12 residues. From germline, CDR1 is MNHNY and CDR2 SVGAGI (reference sequence). The CDR3, as DNA: TGTGCCAGCGGACAGGGCGGGGAGACCCAGTACTTC. The encoded protein is CASGQGGETQYF.

This chain links TRBV9 with TRBJ2-7; D is perhaps TRBD1 or TRBD2 (5 bases each). V lost 0 bases to trimming and J lost 2 bases, with 18 bases between them. This CDR3 has 17 residues. Germline loops: CDR1 SGDLS, CDR2 YYNGEE. The CDR3 here is CASSVGVAMRDPYEQYF. CDR3 coding DNA: TGTGCCAGCAGCGTAGGAGTGGCCATGAGGGACCCCTACGAGCAGTACTTC. The whole variable domain, filled in from reference TRBV9 and TRBJ2-7, reads DSGVTQTPKHLITATGQRVTLRCSPRSGDLSVYWYQQSLDQGLQFLIQYYNGEERAKGNILERFSAQQFPDLHSELNLSSLELGDSALYFCASSVGVAMRDPYEQYFGPGTRLTVT.

On this clone: This specimen includes other DNA sequences encoding the same CDR3. V gene TRBV2 combines with J gene TRBJ2-7; D gene unclear. Germline V gene sequence: CDR1 SNHLY, CDR2 FYNNEI. Trimming took off 2 bases at V and 3 bases at J, with 5 bases between the two ends. The CDR3 has 12 residues. CDR3 amino acids: CASSEKGYEQYF. In DNA form, the CDR3 reads TGTGCCAGCAGTGAAAAAGGCTACGAGCAGTACTTC. The variable domain in full, completed from reference TRBV2 and TRBJ2-7, reads EPEVTQTPSHQVTQMGQEVILRCVPISNHLYFYWYRQILGQKVEFLVSFYNNEISEKSEIFDDQFSVERPDGSNFTLKIRSTKLEDSAMYFCASSEKGYEQYFGPGTRLTVT.

This sequence joins TRBV4-1 and TRBJ2-3; unclear D gene. V was cut by 3 bases and J by 6 bases, with 13 bases left in between. The length of the CDR3 is 14 residues. Germline CDR1 MGHRA, CDR2 YSYEKL. The CDR3 spells CASSQTWALDTQYF. The CDR3, as DNA: TGCGCCAGCAGCCAGACCTGGGCCCTGGATACGCAGTATTTT.

On this clone itself: This CDR3 is also generated by other DNA sequences in the sample. This sequence joins TRBV20-1 and TRBJ2-3; no firm D call. The CDR3 contains 11 residues. The ends were cut back, 3 bases at V and 1 base at J, with 2 bases in the middle. Germline V gene data show CDR1 as DFQATT and CDR2 as SNEGSKA (reference sequence). DNA for the CDR3: TGCAGTGCTAGGGGCACAGATACGCAGTATTTT. Its translation is CSARGTDTQYF.

This chain joins TRBV5-6 and TRBJ2-7, with D possibly TRBD2 on 6 matching bases. Trimming stripped 3 bases from V and 2 bases from J, with 12 bases between. Germline-derived CDR1 and CDR2 are SGHDT and YYEEEE. The CDR3 length is 14 residues. The DNA of the CDR3 is TGTGCCAGCAGCTGGATAGGCGGGACCTACGAGCAGTACTTC. Encoded protein: CASSWIGGTYEQYF.

In this sample, this clone turned up a few times. The chain has TRBV30 and TRBJ2-7; no reliable D call. Looked up from germline, CDR1 is GTSNPN and CDR2 is SVGIG (reference sequence). V was trimmed by 0 bases and J by 5 bases, leaving 14 bases between them. The CDR3 is made up of 14 amino acids. The chain's CDR3 is CAWSVGLGIDEQYF. In nucleotides, the CDR3 is TGTGCCTGGAGTGTAGGTCTGGGTATCGACGAGCAGTACTTC.

This sequence joins TRBV5-1 and TRBJ2-1; possibly TRBD1 for D (6 bases). Trimming took 0 bases from V and 8 from J, leaving 15 bases between them. Looked up from germline, CDR1 is SGHRS and CDR2 is YFSETQ. CDR3 length equals 15 residues. The CDR3 loop is CASSLVGGVVDEQFF. Written as DNA, the CDR3 is TGCGCCAGCAGCTTGGTAGGGGGTGTCGTCGATGAGCAGTTCTTC.

The V gene is TRBV7-9, the J gene TRBJ2-7, with D hard to call. V was pared by 5 bases and J by 2 bases, with 10 bases between. Germline CDR1 reads SEHNR; CDR2 reads FQNEAQ (reference sequence). There are 13 residues in the CDR3. CDR3 in amino acids: CASSPSLAYEQYF. The CDR3, as DNA: TGTGCCAGCAGCCCTTCCTTAGCCTACGAGCAGTACTTC.

A single count supports this clone. The rearrangement uses TRBV4-2 and TRBJ2-7, with D possibly matching TRBD1 (5 bases). Trimming removed 1 base from V and 2 bases from J, with 12 bases in between. CDR3 length: 15 residues. Germline values: CDR1 LGHNA, CDR2 YNFKEQ. In DNA, the CDR3 is TGTGCCAGCAGCCAAGTATTAGGGGCTGCCTACGAGCAGTACTTC. The encoded protein is CASSQVLGAAYEQYF.

This clone was seen more than once but under ten times. The V gene is TRBV7-2, the J gene TRBJ2-1; TRBD2 matches 11 bases. The junction had 11 bases not matched to a gene; V was cut back by 1 base and J by 6 bases. There are 18 residues in the CDR3. Germline CDR1 and CDR2: SGHTA and FQGNSA. CDR3 sequence reads: CASSLGPSGGSTGNEQFF. Here the CDR3 DNA reads TGTGCCAGCAGCTTAGGGCCTAGCGGGGGGTCAACGGGCAATGAGCAGTTCTTC.